The text below deals with one T cell receptor beta chain. Per the authors' pipeline: Estimated nucleated cell counts came from reference gene primer amplification. Using immunoSEQ multiplex PCR, the repertoire was profiled, and TCRdb retains in-frame clones only, with some absent. From that table come the V and J calls and clone size; the DNA was used to work out D and trimming. This table holds over 300,000 clones, 80% to 90% found once. The length of the CDR3 is 14 residues. Germline-derived CDR1 and CDR2 are SGHTS and YDEGEE. The germline V and J ends were trimmed by 0 bases and 4 bases, with 8 bases remaining between them. The sample belongs to a study of blood T cell repertoires in COVID-19.

The origin of this receptor is a man between 25 and 39 years old who had recovered from COVID-19. The rearrangement links TRBV5-8 to TRBJ2-1; D may be TRBD2 (6 bases). What was sequenced was PBMCs or T cells enriched from blood (not recorded which). CDR3 loop: CASSLAGDYNEQFF. CDR3 nucleotide sequence: TGTGCCAGCAGCTTGGCGGGAGATTACAATGAGCAGTTCTTC.